A selection of T cell receptor beta chains follows, all from one sample in a study of blood T cell repertoires in COVID-19. Data came from immunoSEQ multiplex PCR; TCRdb stores just in-frame clones and leaves some out. The sample records 55,000 to 75,000 clones, roughly 80% being singletons. The sample consisted of peripheral blood. These receptors came from an elderly man with COVID-19, enrolled during active disease. The CDR3 runs from the conserved cysteine through the conserved F or W. A D gene is named only where the DNA matches it firmly. Expanded clones get a size class; other rows say once, few or many, or leave the size out.

TRBV19	-	TRBJ2-3	TRBD2	CASSERTSGHLIDTQYF	TGTGCCAGTAGTGAGAGGACTAGCGGGCACCTTATCGATACGCAGTATTTT
TRBV29-1	-	TRBJ2-2	-	CSVEDWGTGELFF	TGCAGCGTTGAGGACTGGGGCACCGGGGAGCTGTTTTTT
TRBV30	-	TRBJ1-1	TRBD1	CAWSVDRGFTEAFF	TGTGCCTGGAGTGTAGACAGGGGGTTCACTGAAGCTTTCTTT
TRBV5-1	-	TRBJ2-1	TRBD2	CASSLNFGTSGNEQFF	TGCGCCAGCAGCTTGAATTTCGGGACTAGCGGCAATGAGCAGTTCTTC
TRBV4-3	few	TRBJ2-1	TRBD2	CASSQATSGSGEQFF	TGCGCCAGCAGCCAAGCGACTAGCGGGAGCGGTGAGCAGTTCTTC
TRBV21-1	-	TRBJ2-2	-	CASSHAPGQGITGELFF	TGTGCCAGCAGCCACGCCCCGGGACAGGGGATAACCGGGGAGCTGTTTTTT
TRBV5-1	-	TRBJ1-4	TRBD1	CASSLARGRRNEKLFF	TGCGCCAGCAGCTTGGCCAGGGGGCGCCGGAATGAAAAACTGTTTTTT
TRBV5-5	once	TRBJ1-1	TRBD1	CASSLGAGTGGAEAFF	TGTGCCAGCAGCTTGGGAGCCGGGACAGGGGGGGCTGAAGCTTTCTTT
TRBV5-4	-	TRBJ2-7	TRBD1	CASSARQGTARYEQYF	TGTGCCAGCAGCGCCCGACAGGGGACGGCCCGCTACGAGCAGTACTTC
TRBV7-9	-	TRBJ1-2	-	CASSLIGQGTDTF	TGTGCCAGCAGCTTAATAGGGCAGGGGACCGACACCTTC
TRBV12-3/TRBV12-4	-	TRBJ1-5	-	CASSLNGGKPQHF	TGTGCCAGCAGTTTAAATGGCGGGAAGCCCCAGCATTTT
TRBV28	-	TRBJ2-7	-	CASTSSGGGSYEQYF	TGTGCCAGCACAAGCTCGGGCGGAGGATCCTACGAGCAGTACTTC
TRBV15	-	TRBJ1-5	-	CATSRDRPGTQPQHF	TGTGCCACCAGCAGAGATAGGCCGGGTACTCAGCCCCAGCATTTT
TRBV11-2	-	TRBJ1-1	-	CASSLERVVNTEAFF	TGTGCCAGCAGCTTAGAACGGGTAGTGAACACTGAAGCTTTCTTT
TRBV7-2	-	TRBJ2-1	-	CASSLNRLSSYNEQFF	TGTGCCAGCAGCTTAAACAGGCTGAGCTCCTACAATGAGCAGTTCTTC
TRBV4-1	-	TRBJ1-1	TRBD1	CASSQPTLDRAGTFF	TGCGCCAGCAGCCAACCCACCCTTGACAGGGCCGGAACTTTCTTT
TRBV7-2	-	TRBJ1-1	-	CASSLVDRLTEAFF	TGTGCCAGCAGCTTAGTCGACAGGCTCACTGAAGCTTTCTTT
TRBV27	-	TRBJ2-3	-	CASSFQGTDTQYF	TGTGCCAGCAGTTTCCAGGGCACAGATACGCAGTATTTT
TRBV7-2	-	TRBJ2-2	TRBD2	CASSPGLAGGKGTGELFF	TGTGCCAGCAGCCCTGGGCTAGCGGGGGGCAAGGGCACCGGGGAGCTGTTTTTT
TRBV15	-	TRBJ1-1	-	CATSIVGGSTEAFF	TGTGCCACCAGCATAGTGGGAGGGAGCACTGAAGCTTTCTTT
TRBV6-1	-	TRBJ1-4	TRBD1	CASSERDREKLFF	TGTGCCAGCAGTGAACGGGACAGAGAAAAACTGTTTTTT
TRBV2	few	TRBJ1-1	-	CASSPSSIRGAEAFF	TGTGCCAGCAGTCCGTCCTCCATCAGGGGAGCTGAAGCTTTCTTT
TRBV7-2	-	TRBJ2-5	-	CASSAPSKETQYF	TGTGCCAGCAGCGCCCCTAGCAAAGAGACCCAGTACTTC
TRBV19	-	TRBJ1-5	-	CASSIRLSNQPQHF	TGTGCCAGTAGTATAAGACTCTCCAATCAGCCCCAGCATTTT
TRBV5-1	-	TRBJ1-6	-	CASSPRGSTYNSPLHF	TGCGCCAGCAGCCCCCGGGGGAGCACCTATAATTCACCCCTCCACTTT
TRBV5-1	-	TRBJ2-2	TRBD1	CASSYGQANTGELFF	TGCGCCAGCAGTTACGGACAGGCGAACACCGGGGAGCTGTTTTTT
TRBV5-1	few	TRBJ2-3	TRBD1	CASSGTGGSTDTQYF	TGCGCCAGCAGCGGAACAGGGGGCAGCACAGATACGCAGTATTTT
TRBV7-3	few	TRBJ2-3	TRBD2	CASTDLAGGITDTQYF	TGTGCCAGCACCGACCTAGCGGGGGGGATCACAGATACGCAGTATTTT
TRBV10-3	-	TRBJ2-1	-	CAISVGGGRNEQFF	TGTGCCATCAGTGTAGGCGGGGGCCGCAATGAGCAGTTCTTC
TRBV19	-	TRBJ1-5	-	CASSTRVGQPQHF	TGTGCCAGTAGTACCCGGGTAGGTCAGCCCCAGCATTTT
TRBV12-3/TRBV12-4	-	TRBJ1-2	-	CASSFISSGYTF	TGTGCCAGCAGTTTTATATCGTCCGGCTACACCTTC
TRBV6-1	-	TRBJ2-3	-	CASSESVTQYF	TGTGCCAGCAGTGAATCAGTTACGCAGTATTTT
TRBV10-3	-	TRBJ1-1	-	CAISDRGPETEAFF	TGTGCCATCAGTGACCGGGGTCCTGAAACTGAAGCTTTCTTT
TRBV19	once	TRBJ2-7	-	CASQSEGEQYF	TGTGCCAGTCAGTCAGAGGGCGAGCAGTACTTC
TRBV6-6	-	TRBJ1-1	TRBD1	CASSRVNRGRGNTEAFF	TGTGCCAGCAGCCGAGTAAACAGGGGGCGAGGGAACACTGAAGCTTTCTTT
TRBV6-5	once	TRBJ2-3	TRBD1	CASTPDRGSTDTQYF	TGTGCCAGCACCCCGGACAGGGGGAGCACAGATACGCAGTATTTT
TRBV5-6	-	TRBJ1-5	-	CASSIRQDGNQPQHF	TGTGCCAGCAGCATACGACAGGACGGCAATCAGCCCCAGCATTTT
TRBV12-3/TRBV12-4	-	TRBJ2-5	-	CASSYGGKETQYF	TGTGCCAGCAGCTACGGCGGAAAAGAGACCCAGTACTTC
TRBV5-1	once	TRBJ2-3	-	CASSPGTAVTDTQYF	TGCGCCAGCAGCCCAGGGACTGCAGTCACAGATACGCAGTATTTT
TRBV6-5	-	TRBJ1-1	TRBD1	CASPRQGAVAEAFF	TGTGCCAGCCCCCGACAGGGGGCGGTTGCTGAAGCTTTCTTT
TRBV3-1/TRBV3-2	-	TRBJ2-7	TRBD1	CASSRGQTSAEQYF	TGTGCCAGCAGCCGGGGACAGACCTCGGCCGAGCAGTACTTC
TRBV5-1	-	TRBJ2-7	-	CASSGGIGSYEQYF	TGCGCCAGCAGCGGAGGGATAGGCTCCTACGAGCAGTACTTC
TRBV5-1	once	TRBJ1-1	TRBD1	CASSLAQGASTEAFF	TGCGCCAGCAGCTTGGCTCAGGGGGCAAGCACTGAAGCTTTCTTT
TRBV19	-	TRBJ2-5	TRBD1	CASSMGRQGLETQYF	TGTGCCAGTAGTATGGGAAGACAGGGTTTAGAGACCCAGTACTTC
TRBV2	-	TRBJ1-1	-	CASGTAPSMNTEAFF	TGTGCCAGCGGTACAGCTCCAAGTATGAACACTGAAGCTTTCTTT
TRBV3-1/TRBV3-2	-	TRBJ1-2	-	CASSYFDSNYGYTF	TGTGCCAGCAGCTACTTCGACAGTAACTATGGCTACACCTTC
TRBV24-1	-	TRBJ2-7	-	CATSDLKGGEQYF	TGTGCCACCAGTGATTTAAAGGGAGGCGAGCAGTACTTC
TRBV6-2/TRBV6-3	-	TRBJ1-1	-	CASSYFSGPTEAFF	TGTGCCAGCAGTTATTTCAGCGGGCCCACTGAAGCTTTCTTT
TRBV7-2	-	TRBJ1-4	TRBD1	CASSPTTGSGEKLFF	TGTGCCAGCAGCCCCACGACAGGGTCGGGCGAAAAACTGTTTTTT
TRBV28	-	TRBJ2-7	-	CASRLAPGEQYF	TGTGCCAGCAGGTTAGCCCCGGGGGAGCAGTACTTC
TRBV9	-	TRBJ2-3	-	CASSPNLAGYTDTQYF	TGTGCCAGCAGCCCCAACCTCGCGGGCTACACAGATACGCAGTATTTT
TRBV4-3	-	TRBJ2-3	TRBD2	CASSQDLTGGADTQYF	TGCGCCAGCAGCCAAGATCTGACGGGGGGGGCAGATACGCAGTATTTT
TRBV30	-	TRBJ1-6	-	CAWSAGREGSPLHF	TGTGCCTGGAGTGCAGGGAGGGAAGGGTCACCCCTCCACTTT